One T cell receptor (beta chain) is described in this entry. The antigen is undetermined. This specimen belongs to a study of T cells in localized non-small cell lung cancer. The study, taken as a whole, reports: When the top 100 tumor clones were examined, a median about 60 of them also appeared in the adjacent lung, which was paired and uninvolved.

The method was immunoSEQ multiplex PCR; TCRdb's version includes in-frame clones alone and lacks a portion of them. The profile covers some 35,000 clones, with around 94% appearing a single time and more than 5.5% taken by the ten largest. CDR3 length: 15 amino acids. V dropped 5 bases and J dropped 1 base, with 12 bases sitting between them. Germline assignment: CDR1 SGHTA and CDR2 FQGNSA. This TCR came from a female donor older than 55 with stage I lung adenocarcinoma. This specimen consisted of peripheral blood, obtained before any cancer treatment. The J gene is TRBJ1-5, the V gene TRBV7-2; D may be TRBD1 (5 bases). The DNA for the CDR3 is TGTGCCAGCAGCCGCGTTGGGGGGAGCAATCAGCCCCAGCATTTT. Its protein is CASSRVGGSNQPQHF. Filled out from reference TRBV7-2 and TRBJ1-5, the complete variable domain reads GAGVSQSPSNKVTEKGKDVELRCDPISGHTALYWYRQSLGQGLEFLIYFQGNSAPDKSGLPSDRFSAERTGGSVSTLTIQRTQQEDSAVYLCASSRVGGSNQPQHFGDGTRLSIL.